This T cell receptor beta chain is from a study of cytomegalovirus exposure and HLA in healthy donors. Study-level points and caveats: As was reported, the HLA-A and HLA-B alleles of most subjects were accurately predicted from TCR beta sequences. Most TCR beta V segments were productive about 90% or about 30% of the time in an earlier analysis.

It was with 60 Vbeta and 13 Jbeta primers that the PCR ran. Libraries were prepared by immunoSEQ multiplex PCR; TCRdb keeps only in-frame clonotypes and omits some of them. This table has about 150,000 clones, around 65% appearing once. Comment on this clone: Its target is unknown.

This cohort consisted of healthy bone marrow donors. The sequencing input was PBMCs. The receptor was derived from a woman in her 30s in good health and CMV-seropositive.

In nucleotides, the CDR3 is TGCAGCGTTGAAGCCCCTTTCCGGTCTAGCACAGATACGCAGTATTTT. This codes for CSVEAPFRSSTDTQYF. This chain joins TRBV29-1 and TRBJ2-3; D gene uncertain. Trimming cost V 1 base and J 0 bases, with 14 bases left between them. This CDR3 has 16 residues. Per the germline V gene, CDR1 is SQVTM and CDR2 is ANQGSEA.